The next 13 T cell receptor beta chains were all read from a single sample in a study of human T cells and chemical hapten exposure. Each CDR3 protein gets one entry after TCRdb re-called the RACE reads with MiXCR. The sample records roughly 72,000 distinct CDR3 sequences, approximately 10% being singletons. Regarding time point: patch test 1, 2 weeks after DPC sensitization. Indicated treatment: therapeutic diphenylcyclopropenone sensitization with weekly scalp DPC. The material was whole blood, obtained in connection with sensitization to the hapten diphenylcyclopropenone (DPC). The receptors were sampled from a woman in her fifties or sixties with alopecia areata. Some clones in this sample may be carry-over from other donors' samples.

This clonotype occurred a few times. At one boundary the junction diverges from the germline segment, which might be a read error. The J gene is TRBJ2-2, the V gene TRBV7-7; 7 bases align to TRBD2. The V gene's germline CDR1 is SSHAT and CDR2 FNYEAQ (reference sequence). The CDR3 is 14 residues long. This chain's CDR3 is CASSLGRATGELFF. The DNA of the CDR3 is TGTGCTAGCAGCTTAGGGAGGGCGACCGGGGAGCTGTTTTTT.

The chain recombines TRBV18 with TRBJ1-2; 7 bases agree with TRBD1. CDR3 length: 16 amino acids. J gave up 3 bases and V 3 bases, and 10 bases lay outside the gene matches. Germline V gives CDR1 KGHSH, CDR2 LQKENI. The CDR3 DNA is TGTGCCAGCTCACCGACAGGGAGTGGGGGAGACTATGGCTACACCTTC. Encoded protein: CASSPTGSGGDYGYTF.

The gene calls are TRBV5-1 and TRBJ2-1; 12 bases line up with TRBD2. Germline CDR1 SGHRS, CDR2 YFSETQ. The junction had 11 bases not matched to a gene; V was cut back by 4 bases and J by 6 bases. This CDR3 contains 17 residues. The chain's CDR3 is CASSTSILAGGGNEQFF. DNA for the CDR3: TGCGCCAGCAGCACCTCAATACTAGCGGGAGGAGGCAATGAGCAGTTCTTC. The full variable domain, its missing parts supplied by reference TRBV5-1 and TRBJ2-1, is KAGVTQTPRYLIKTRGQQVTLSCSPISGHRSVSWYQQTPGQGLQFLFEYFSETQRNKGNFPGRFSGRQFSNSRSEMNVSTLELGDSALYLCASSTSILAGGGNEQFFGPGTRLTVL.

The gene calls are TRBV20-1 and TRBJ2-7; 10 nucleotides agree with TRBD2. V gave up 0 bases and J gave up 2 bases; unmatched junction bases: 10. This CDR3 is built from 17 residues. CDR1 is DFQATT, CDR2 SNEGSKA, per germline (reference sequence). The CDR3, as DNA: TGCAGTGCTAGAGATCGGTTGGCTAGCGGGAGAGCCTACGAGCAGTACTTC. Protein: CSARDRLASGRAYEQYF.

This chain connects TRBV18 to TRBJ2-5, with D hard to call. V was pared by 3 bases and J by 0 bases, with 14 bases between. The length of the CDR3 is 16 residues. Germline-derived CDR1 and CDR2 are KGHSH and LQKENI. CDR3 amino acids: CASSPLGRPDQETQYF. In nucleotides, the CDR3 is TGTGCCAGCTCACCTTTAGGGCGGCCAGACCAAGAGACCCAGTACTTC.

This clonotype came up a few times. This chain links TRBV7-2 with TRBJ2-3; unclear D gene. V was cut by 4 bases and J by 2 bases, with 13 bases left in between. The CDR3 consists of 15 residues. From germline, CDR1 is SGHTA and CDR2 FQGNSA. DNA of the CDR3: TGTGCCAGCAGCTACCAGACACGATCCACAGATACGCAGTATTTT. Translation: CASSYQTRSTDTQYF.

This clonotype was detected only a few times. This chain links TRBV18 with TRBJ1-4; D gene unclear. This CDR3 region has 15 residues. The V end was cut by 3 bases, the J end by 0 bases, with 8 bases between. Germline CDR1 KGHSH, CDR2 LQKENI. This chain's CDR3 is CASSPLDSTNEKLFF. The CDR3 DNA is TGTGCCAGCTCACCCCTAGATTCAACTAATGAAAAACTGTTTTTT.

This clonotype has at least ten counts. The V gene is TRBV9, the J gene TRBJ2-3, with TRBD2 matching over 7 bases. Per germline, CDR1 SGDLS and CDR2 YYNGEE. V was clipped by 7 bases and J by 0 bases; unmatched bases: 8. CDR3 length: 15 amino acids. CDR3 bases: TGTGCCAGCGGGGGGGACGGCCCTAGCACAGATACGCAGTATTTT. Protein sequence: CASGGDGPSTDTQYF.

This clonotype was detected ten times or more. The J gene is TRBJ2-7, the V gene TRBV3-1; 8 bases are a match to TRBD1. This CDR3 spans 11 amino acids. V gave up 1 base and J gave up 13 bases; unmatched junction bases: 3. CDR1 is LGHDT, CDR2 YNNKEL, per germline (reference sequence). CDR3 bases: TGTGCCAGCAGCCAAGGACAGGGGAAATACTTC. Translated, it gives CASSQGQGKYF.

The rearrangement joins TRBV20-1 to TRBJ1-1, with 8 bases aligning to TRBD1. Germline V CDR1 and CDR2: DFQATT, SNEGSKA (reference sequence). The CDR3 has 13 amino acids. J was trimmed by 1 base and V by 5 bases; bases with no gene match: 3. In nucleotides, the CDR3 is TGCAGTGCTCCCGGACAGGGGAACACTGAAGCTTTCTTT. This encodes CSAPGQGNTEAFF.

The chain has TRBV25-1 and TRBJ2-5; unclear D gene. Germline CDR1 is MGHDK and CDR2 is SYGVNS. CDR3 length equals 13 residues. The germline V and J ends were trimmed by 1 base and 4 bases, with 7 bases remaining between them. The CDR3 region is CASSEWQRETQYF. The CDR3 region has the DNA TGTGCCAGCAGTGAATGGCAGAGAGAGACCCAGTACTTC.

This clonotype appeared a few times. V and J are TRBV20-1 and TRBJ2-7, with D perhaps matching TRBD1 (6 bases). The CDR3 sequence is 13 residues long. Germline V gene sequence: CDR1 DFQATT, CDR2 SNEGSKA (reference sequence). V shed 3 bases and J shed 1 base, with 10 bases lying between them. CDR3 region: CSARGQGSYEQYF. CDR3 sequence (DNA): TGCAGTGCTAGGGGGCAGGGGTCCTACGAGCAGTACTTC.

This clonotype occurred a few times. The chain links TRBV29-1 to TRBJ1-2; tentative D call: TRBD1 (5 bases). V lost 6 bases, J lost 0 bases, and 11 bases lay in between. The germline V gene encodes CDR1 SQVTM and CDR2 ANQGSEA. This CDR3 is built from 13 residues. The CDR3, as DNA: TGCAGCGTGGGGGACCGAACTAACTATGGCTACACCTTC. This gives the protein CSVGDRTNYGYTF.